This T cell receptor beta chain was recovered during a study of T cell responses to AZD1222 COVID-19 vaccine. Sequencing was performed with immunoSEQ multiplex PCR; in TCRdb, only in-frame clones are kept and a portion is missing. Among roughly 150,000 clones listed, more than 90% were seen once. A note on this clone: A junction end diverges from the germline sequence, so it may reflect a read error.

This CDR3 region has 14 residues. The germline V gene has CDR1 SSHAT and CDR2 FNYEAQ (reference sequence). The clonotype was recovered from an adult who received the AZD1222 COVID-19 vaccine. The chain employs TRBV7-7 and TRBJ2-7; D perhaps matches TRBD2 (6 bases). The source was peripheral blood, collected 28 days after the second AZD1222 dose. In nucleotides, the CDR3 is TGTGCTAGCAGCTACGGTAGCGGTTCCTACGAGCAGTACTTC. Amino acids: CASSYGSGSYEQYF.